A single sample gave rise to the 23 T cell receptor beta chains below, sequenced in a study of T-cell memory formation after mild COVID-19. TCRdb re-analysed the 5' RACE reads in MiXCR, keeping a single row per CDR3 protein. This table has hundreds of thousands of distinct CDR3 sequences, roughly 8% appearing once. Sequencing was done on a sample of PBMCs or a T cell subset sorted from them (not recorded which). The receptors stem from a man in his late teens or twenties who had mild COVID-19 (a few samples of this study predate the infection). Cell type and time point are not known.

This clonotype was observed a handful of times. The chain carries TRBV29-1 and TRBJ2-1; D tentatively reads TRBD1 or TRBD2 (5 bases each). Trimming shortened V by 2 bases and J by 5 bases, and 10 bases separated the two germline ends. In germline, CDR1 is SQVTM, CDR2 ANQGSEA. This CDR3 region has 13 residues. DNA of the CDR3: TGCAGCGTTGAACCAGGGAGAGACAATGAGCAGTTCTTC. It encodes CSVEPGRDNEQFF.

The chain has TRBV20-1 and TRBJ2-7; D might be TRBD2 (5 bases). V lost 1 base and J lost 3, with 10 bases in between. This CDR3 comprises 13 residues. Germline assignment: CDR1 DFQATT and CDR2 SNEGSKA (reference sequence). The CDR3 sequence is CSARAGLDYEQYF. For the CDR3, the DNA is TGCAGTGCTAGAGCGGGGTTAGACTACGAGCAGTACTTC.

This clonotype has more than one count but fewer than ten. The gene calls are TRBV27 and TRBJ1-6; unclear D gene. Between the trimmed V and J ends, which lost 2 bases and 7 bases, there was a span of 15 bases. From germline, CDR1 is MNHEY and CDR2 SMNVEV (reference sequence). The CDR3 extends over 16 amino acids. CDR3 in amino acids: CASSLTPWRENSPLHF. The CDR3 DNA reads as TGTGCCAGCAGTTTAACTCCGTGGCGAGAAAATTCACCCCTCCACTTT.

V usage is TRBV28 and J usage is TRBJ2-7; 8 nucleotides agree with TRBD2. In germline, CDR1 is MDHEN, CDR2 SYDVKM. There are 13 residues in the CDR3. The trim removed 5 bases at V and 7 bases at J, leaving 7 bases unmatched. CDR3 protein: CASSGGTSREQYF. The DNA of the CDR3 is TGTGCCAGCAGTGGCGGGACTAGTAGGGAGCAGTACTTC. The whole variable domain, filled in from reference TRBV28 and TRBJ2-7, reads DVKVTQSSRYLVKRTGEKVFLECVQDMDHENMFWYRQDPGLGLRLIYFSYDVKMKEKGDIPEGYSVSREKKERFSLILESASTNQTSMYLCASSGGTSREQYFGPGTRLTVT.

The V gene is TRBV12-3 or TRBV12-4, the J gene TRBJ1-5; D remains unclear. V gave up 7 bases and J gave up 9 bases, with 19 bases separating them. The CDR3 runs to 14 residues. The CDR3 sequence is CASTPAGSLTPQHF. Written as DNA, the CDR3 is TGTGCCAGCACCCCAGCTGGGAGCCTCACGCCCCAGCATTTT.

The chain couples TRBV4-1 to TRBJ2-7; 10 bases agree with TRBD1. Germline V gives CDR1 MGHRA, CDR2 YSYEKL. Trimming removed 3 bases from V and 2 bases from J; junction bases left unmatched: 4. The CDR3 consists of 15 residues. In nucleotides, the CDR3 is TGCGCCAGCAGCCAGGCCGGGACAGGGGCCTACGAGCAGTACTTC. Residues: CASSQAGTGAYEQYF.

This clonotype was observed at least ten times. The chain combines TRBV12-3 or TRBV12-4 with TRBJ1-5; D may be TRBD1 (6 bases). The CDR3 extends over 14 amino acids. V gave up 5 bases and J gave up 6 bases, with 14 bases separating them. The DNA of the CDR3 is TGTGCCAGCAGTCGAGGGGGTATGGGTCAGCCCCAGCATTTT. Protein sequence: CASSRGGMGQPQHF.

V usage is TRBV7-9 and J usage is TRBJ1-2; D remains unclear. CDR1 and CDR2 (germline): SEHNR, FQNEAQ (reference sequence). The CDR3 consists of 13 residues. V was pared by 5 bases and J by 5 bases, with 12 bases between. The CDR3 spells CASSPRDKYGYTF. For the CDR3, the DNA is TGTGCCAGCAGCCCAAGAGACAAGTATGGCTACACCTTC.

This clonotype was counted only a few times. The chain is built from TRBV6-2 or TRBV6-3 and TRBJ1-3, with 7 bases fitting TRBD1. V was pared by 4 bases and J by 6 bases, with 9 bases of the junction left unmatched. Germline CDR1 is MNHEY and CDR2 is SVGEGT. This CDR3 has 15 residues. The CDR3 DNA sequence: TGTGCCAGCAGTTCCGATTTGGGACAGCCAAACACCATATATTTT. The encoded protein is CASSSDLGQPNTIYF.

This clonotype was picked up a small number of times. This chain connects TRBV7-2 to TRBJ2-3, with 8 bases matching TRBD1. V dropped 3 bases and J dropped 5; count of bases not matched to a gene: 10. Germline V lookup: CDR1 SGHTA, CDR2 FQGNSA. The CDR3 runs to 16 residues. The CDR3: CASSLSRTGKRDTQYF. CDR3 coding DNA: TGTGCCAGCAGCTTGAGCAGGACAGGGAAACGAGATACGCAGTATTTT.

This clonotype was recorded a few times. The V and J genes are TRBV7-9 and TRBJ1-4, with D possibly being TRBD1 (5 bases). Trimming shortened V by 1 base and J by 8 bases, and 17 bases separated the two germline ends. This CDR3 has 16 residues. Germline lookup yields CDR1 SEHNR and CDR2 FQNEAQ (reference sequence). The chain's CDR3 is CASSLGAIGGREKLFF. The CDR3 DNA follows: TGTGCCAGCAGCTTAGGAGCCATTGGGGGTCGCGAAAAACTGTTTTTT. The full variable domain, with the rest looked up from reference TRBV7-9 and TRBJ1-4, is DTGVSQNPRHKITKRGQNVTFRCDPISEHNRLYWYRQTLGQGPEFLTYFQNEAQLEKSRLLSDRFSAERPKGSFSTLEIQRTEQGDSAMYLCASSLGAIGGREKLFFGSGTQLSVL.

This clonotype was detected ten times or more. The CDR3 loop is CASSVDQATLHF. The CDR3 DNA is TGCGCCAGCAGCGTGGACCAGGCCACCCTCCACTTT. The rearrangement links TRBV5-1 to TRBJ1-6; no definite D call. Trimming stripped 4 bases from V and 14 bases from J, with 13 bases between. CDR3 length: 12 residues. The germline gives CDR1 SGHRS, CDR2 YFSETQ.

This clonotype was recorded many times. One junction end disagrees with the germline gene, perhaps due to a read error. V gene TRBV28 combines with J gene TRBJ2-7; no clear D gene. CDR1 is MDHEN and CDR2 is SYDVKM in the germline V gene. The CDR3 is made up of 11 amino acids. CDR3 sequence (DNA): TGTGCCAGCAGTTTAGGATACGGGCAGTACTTC. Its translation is CASSLGYGQYF.

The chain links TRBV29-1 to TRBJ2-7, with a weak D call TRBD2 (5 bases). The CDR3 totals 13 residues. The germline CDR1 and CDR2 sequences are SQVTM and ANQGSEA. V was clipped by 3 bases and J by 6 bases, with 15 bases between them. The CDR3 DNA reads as TGCAGCGTTGACGGACGCGGGTTAGGCGAGCAGTACTTC. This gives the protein CSVDGRGLGEQYF.

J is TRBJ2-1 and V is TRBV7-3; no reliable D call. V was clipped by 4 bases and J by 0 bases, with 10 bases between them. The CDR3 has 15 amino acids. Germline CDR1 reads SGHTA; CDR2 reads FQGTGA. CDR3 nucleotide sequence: TGTGCCAGCAGCTCCTCCGTGGGCTCCTACAATGAGCAGTTCTTC. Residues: CASSSSVGSYNEQFF.

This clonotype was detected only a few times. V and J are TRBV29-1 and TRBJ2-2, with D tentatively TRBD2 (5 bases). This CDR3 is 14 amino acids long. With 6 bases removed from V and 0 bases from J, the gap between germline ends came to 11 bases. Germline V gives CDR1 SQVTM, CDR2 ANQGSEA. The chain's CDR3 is CSVKASSNTGELFF. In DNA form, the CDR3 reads TGCAGCGTCAAGGCTAGCTCGAACACCGGGGAGCTGTTTTTT.

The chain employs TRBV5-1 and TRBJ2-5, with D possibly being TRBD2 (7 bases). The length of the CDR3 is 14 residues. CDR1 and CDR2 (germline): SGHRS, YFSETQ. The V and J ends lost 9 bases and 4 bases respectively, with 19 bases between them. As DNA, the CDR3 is TGCGCCACCCGGGGGGCAGAAGCCTTAGAGACCCAGTACTTC. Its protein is CATRGAEALETQYF. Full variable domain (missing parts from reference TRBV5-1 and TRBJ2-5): KAGVTQTPRYLIKTRGQQVTLSCSPISGHRSVSWYQQTPGQGLQFLFEYFSETQRNKGNFPGRFSGRQFSNSRSEMNVSTLELGDSALYLCATRGAEALETQYFGPGTRLLVL.

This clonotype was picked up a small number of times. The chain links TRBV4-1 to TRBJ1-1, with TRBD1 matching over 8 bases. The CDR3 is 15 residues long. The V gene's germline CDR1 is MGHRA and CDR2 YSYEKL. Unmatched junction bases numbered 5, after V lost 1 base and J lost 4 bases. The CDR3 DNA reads TGCGCCAGCAGCCAAGCTCGGACAGGGATCACTGAAGCTTTCTTT. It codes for CASSQARTGITEAFF.

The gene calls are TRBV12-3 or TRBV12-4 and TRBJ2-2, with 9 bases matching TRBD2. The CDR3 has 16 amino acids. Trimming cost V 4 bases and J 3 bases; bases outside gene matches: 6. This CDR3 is CASSSARLADTGELFF. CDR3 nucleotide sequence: TGTGCCAGCAGTTCCGCCCGACTAGCGGACACCGGGGAGCTGTTTTTT.

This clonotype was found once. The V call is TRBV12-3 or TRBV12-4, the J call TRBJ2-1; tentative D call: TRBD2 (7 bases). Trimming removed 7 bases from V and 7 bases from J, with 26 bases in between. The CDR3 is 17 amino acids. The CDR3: CASTSLGGGLSGNEQFF. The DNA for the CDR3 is TGTGCCAGCACCTCCCTTGGCGGGGGCCTTTCCGGGAATGAGCAGTTCTTC.

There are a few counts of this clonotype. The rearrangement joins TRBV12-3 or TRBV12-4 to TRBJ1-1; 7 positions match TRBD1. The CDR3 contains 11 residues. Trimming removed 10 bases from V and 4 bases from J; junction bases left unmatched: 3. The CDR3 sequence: CAIRGGTEAFF. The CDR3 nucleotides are TGTGCCATCAGGGGGGGCACTGAAGCTTTCTTT.

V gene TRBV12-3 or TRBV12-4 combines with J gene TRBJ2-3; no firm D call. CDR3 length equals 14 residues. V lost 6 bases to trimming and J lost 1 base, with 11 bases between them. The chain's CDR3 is CASRRLRGTDTQYF. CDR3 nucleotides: TGTGCCAGCAGAAGACTGCGAGGCACAGATACGCAGTATTTT.

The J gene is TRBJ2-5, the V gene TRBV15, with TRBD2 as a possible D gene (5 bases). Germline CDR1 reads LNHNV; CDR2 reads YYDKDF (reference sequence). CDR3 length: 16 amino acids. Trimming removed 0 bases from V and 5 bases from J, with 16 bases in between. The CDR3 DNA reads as TGTGCCACCAGCAGAGATGCCGGGGTAATGGAGGAGACCCAGTACTTC. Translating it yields CATSRDAGVMEETQYF.